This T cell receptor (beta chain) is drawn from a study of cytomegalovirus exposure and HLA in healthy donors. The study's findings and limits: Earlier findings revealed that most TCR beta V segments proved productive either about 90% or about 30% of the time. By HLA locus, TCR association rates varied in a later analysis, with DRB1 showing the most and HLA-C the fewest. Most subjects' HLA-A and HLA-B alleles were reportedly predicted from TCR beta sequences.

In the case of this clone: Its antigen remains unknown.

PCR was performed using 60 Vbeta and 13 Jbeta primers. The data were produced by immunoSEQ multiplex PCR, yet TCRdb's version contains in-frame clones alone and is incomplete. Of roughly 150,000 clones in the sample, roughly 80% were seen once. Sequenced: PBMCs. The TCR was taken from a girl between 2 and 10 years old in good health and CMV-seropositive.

The CDR3 DNA follows: TGTGCCTGGAGTGGGGGGGGGAGCATATACAATGAGCAGTTCTTC. Residues: CAWSGGGSIYNEQFF. This sequence joins TRBV30 and TRBJ2-1, with 7 bases that match TRBD2. Germline loops: CDR1 GTSNPN, CDR2 SVGIG (reference sequence). J gave up 4 bases and V 1 base, and 7 bases lay outside the gene matches. The CDR3 contains 15 residues. Looking up the rest from reference TRBV30 and TRBJ2-1 gives the full variable domain: SQTIHQWPATLVQPVGSPLSLECTVEGTSNPNLYWYRQAAGRGLQLLFYSVGIGQISSEVPQNLSASRPQDRQFILSSKKLLLSDSGFYLCAWSGGGSIYNEQFFGPGTRLTVL.